The rows below give T cell receptor beta chains drawn from one sample of a study of cytomegalovirus exposure and HLA in healthy donors. TCRdb's copy holds only in-frame clones and misses some; the assay was immunoSEQ multiplex PCR. The table records about 92,000 clones, over 70% of them present only once. The sequenced sample consisted of PBMCs. All receptors come from a girl aged 2-10 years in good health and CMV-seropositive. Each CDR3 is given with its conserved first and last residue. D genes are given only for firm matches. Expanded clones are given a class, and other clones once, few, many or no size at all.

>TRBV4-2|TRBJ2-7|TRBD2|once
TGTGCCAGCAGCCAAGCGGGGGGACTAGCGGATTACGAGCAGTACTTC
CASSQAGGLADYEQYF
>TRBV6-1|TRBJ1-5|NA|few
TGTGCCAGCAGTGAAGTCGGGAGAAGGGTTCTGAATCAGCCCCAGCATTTT
CASSEVGRRVLNQPQHF
>TRBV18|TRBJ2-2|NA|NA
TGTGCCAGCTCACCAGGGGCCTCTCGGACCGGGGAGCTGTTTTTT
CASSPGASRTGELFF
>TRBV18|TRBJ2-2|TRBD1|NA
TGTGCCAGCTCACCACTCGGACAGGGCTACACCGGGGAGCTGTTTTTT
CASSPLGQGYTGELFF
>TRBV6-5|TRBJ1-3|NA|few
TGTGCCAGCAGTACAGGCTTCTCTGGAAACACCATATATTTT
CASSTGFSGNTIYF
>TRBV5-4|TRBJ2-7|TRBD2|NA
TGTGCCAGCAGCTTGGAACTAGCGTCTCCCTACGAGCAGTACTTC
CASSLELASPYEQYF
>TRBV28|TRBJ2-7|TRBD2|NA
TGTGCCAGCACTTGGGGAGCGGGAGACCCCTACGAGCAGTACTTC
CASTWGAGDPYEQYF
>TRBV29-1|TRBJ2-1|NA|few
TGCAGCGTACCCGGGACTTGGTCCTACAATGAGCAGTTCTTC
CSVPGTWSYNEQFF
>TRBV18|TRBJ1-1|TRBD1|NA
TGTGCCAGCTCACGACAGGGGAACACTGAAGCTTTCTTT
CASSRQGNTEAFF
>TRBV7-8|TRBJ2-1|TRBD2|NA
TGTGCCAGCAGCCCTGGATATAGCGGGAACTACAATGAGCAGTTCTTC
CASSPGYSGNYNEQFF
>TRBV15|TRBJ2-3|NA|NA
TGTGCCACCAGCAGGAGCTTTCACGCGTCAACAGATACGCAGTATTTT
CATSRSFHASTDTQYF
>TRBV25-1|TRBJ1-4|NA|few
TGTGCCAGCAGTGTAACAGGGCTAACTAATGAAAAACTGTTTTTT
CASSVTGLTNEKLFF
>TRBV10-3|TRBJ2-1|NA|NA
TGTGCCATCAGTACTAGCTTAGGACTGGCATACAATGAGCAGTTCTTC
CAISTSLGLAYNEQFF
>TRBV6-5|TRBJ1-2|NA|few
TGTGCCAGCGGGGCTGATGGCTACACCTTC
CASGADGYTF
>TRBV9|TRBJ2-5|TRBD2|NA
TGTGCCAGCAGCGATCCCTCTAGCGGGAGGACCCCTCAAGAGACCCAGTACTTC
CASSDPSSGRTPQETQYF
>TRBV2|TRBJ2-7|TRBD1|NA
TGTGCCAGCAGTGGGGGACAGGGATCCTACGAGCAGTACTTC
CASSGGQGSYEQYF
>TRBV27|TRBJ1-5|NA|NA
TGTGCCAGCAGTCCCACGGTTTATCAGCCCCAGCATTTT
CASSPTVYQPQHF
>TRBV4-2|TRBJ2-1|TRBD1|NA
TGTGCCAGCAGCCAAGAATATGGACAGGGCTTCTACAATGAGCAGTTCTTC
CASSQEYGQGFYNEQFF
>TRBV28|TRBJ1-1|NA|NA
TGTGCCAGCAGTTTGGATCCGGGGTTAAATCGCAGGGCTTTCTTT
CASSLDPGLNRRAFF
>TRBV28|TRBJ1-5|NA|few
TGTGCCAGCGACGGGGGAGAGCCCCAGCATTTT
CASDGGEPQHF
>TRBV28|TRBJ1-4|NA|NA
NA
CASSFFGQGALETNEKLFF
>TRBV30|TRBJ1-1|NA|NA
TGTGCCTGGAGTGTAATCCGCACTGAAGCTTTCTTT
CAWSVIRTEAFF
>TRBV9|TRBJ1-3|NA|NA
TGTGCCAGCACGCTAGGTCCGGAAGGAAACACCATATATTTT
CASTLGPEGNTIYF
>TRBV7-2|TRBJ2-5|NA|NA
TGTGCCAGCAGCTTTTCGGCAGGGGGGGAGACCCAGTACTTC
CASSFSAGGETQYF
>TRBV5-3|TRBJ1-5|NA|once
TGTGCCAGAAGCTTGGCTCAGCATTTT
CARSLAQHF
>TRBV6-5|TRBJ2-7|NA|NA
TGTGCCAGCAGGAATCCGGGGGGCCCTCGGAACGAGCAGTACTTC
CASRNPGGPRNEQYF
>TRBV19|TRBJ1-4|NA|NA
TGTGCCAGTAGTATTTCGCAGGGGCCTGCAGAACTGTTTTTT
CASSISQGPAELFF
>TRBV30|TRBJ2-5|NA|NA
TGTGCCTGGATGAGCGGCGTAGACATTAAAGAGACCCAGTACTTC
CAWMSGVDIKETQYF
>TRBV29-1|TRBJ2-2|NA|NA
TGCAGCGTTGTTGGGGCAGCGGGCCCCACCGGGGAGCTGTTTTTT
CSVVGAAGPTGELFF
>TRBV9|TRBJ2-7|TRBD1|NA
TGTGCCAGCAGCCTTACCACAGGGGACGAGCAGTACTTC
CASSLTTGDEQYF
>TRBV19|TRBJ1-5|NA|NA
TGTGCCAGTAGTATAGAGAGATATAGCAATCAGCCCCAGCATTTT
CASSIERYSNQPQHF